The rows below give T cell receptor beta chains drawn from one sample of a study of cytomegalovirus exposure and HLA in healthy donors. Only in-frame clones appear in the TCRdb table, and some are missing; sequencing was by immunoSEQ multiplex PCR. The profile shows approximately 59,000 clones, around 93% of them singletons. Source material: PBMCs. The source of these receptors is a woman aged 18-30 years in good health and CMV-seropositive. CDR3s include the opening cysteine and the closing phenylalanine or tryptophan. A D gene is named only where the DNA matches it firmly. Not every row has a clone size; where given, it reads once, few, many or a size class.

J,V,D,size,DNA,CDR3
TRBJ2-7,TRBV5-1,.,.,TGCGCCAGCAGCGTGGCCCTTGGGGGGAAGCGGGACGAGCAGTACTTC,CASSVALGGKRDEQYF
TRBJ1-2,TRBV7-9,.,.,TGTGCCAGCAGCTTAGTACAGAATTATGGCTACACCTTC,CASSLVQNYGYTF
TRBJ1-2,TRBV28,TRBD1,.,TGTGCCAGCAGTTTGGGGGGGGGACAGGGTTCGAACTATGGCTACACCTTC,CASSLGGGQGSNYGYTF
TRBJ1-6,TRBV5-1,.,.,TGCGCCAGCAGCTTGGCGGGGGTATACCTTAATTCACCCCTCCACTTT,CASSLAGVYLNSPLHF
TRBJ1-5,TRBV9,.,.,TGTGCCAGCAGCGTCACCGGGGAGAATCAGCCCCAGCATTTT,CASSVTGENQPQHF
TRBJ1-3,TRBV5-4,.,.,TGTGCCAGCAGCTTAGGAGGTGGGAGCTCTGGAAACACCATATATTTT,CASSLGGGSSGNTIYF
TRBJ2-1,TRBV27,.,.,TGTGCCAGCAGTTTCGGGGGGCCCTACAATGAGCAGTTCTTC,CASSFGGPYNEQFF
TRBJ2-7,TRBV7-8,.,.,TGTGCCAGCAGCTACTCTAAACGACTCCTGGTAGGGGACGAGCAGTACTTC,CASSYSKRLLVGDEQYF
TRBJ2-2,TRBV28,TRBD1,.,TGTGCCAGCAGTCTGACAGGGAAAAGGGGCGGGGAGCTGTTTTTT,CASSLTGKRGGELFF
TRBJ2-7,TRBV7-2,TRBD1,.,TGTGCCAGCAGCCAGGACAGGGGGGTACACGAGCAGTACTTC,CASSQDRGVHEQYF
TRBJ1-2,TRBV7-3,TRBD1,.,TGTGCCAGCAGTATAAACGGTGGGGGACAGAAAACGTCCTATGGCTACACCTTC,CASSINGGGQKTSYGYTF
TRBJ2-7,TRBV15,.,.,TGTGCCACCAGCAGAGATTTTGGGGGCACGGGAAAAAGTGGGGTCGAGCAGTACTTC,CATSRDFGGTGKSGVEQYF
TRBJ1-2,TRBV4-1,.,.,TGCGCCAGCAGCCAATCTCTAAGGGGAAAGCATGGCTACACCTTC,CASSQSLRGKHGYTF
TRBJ1-5,TRBV28,.,once,TGTGCCAGCAGTTACCAGATTAGCAATCAGCCCCAGCATTTT,CASSYQISNQPQHF
TRBJ2-3,TRBV21-1,.,.,TGTGCCAGCAGCAAAGCGGATCTAGTTCGGGTCGCAGATACGCAGTATTTT,CASSKADLVRVADTQYF
TRBJ2-2,TRBV30,.,.,TGTGCCTGGAGGGAGACAGTCGGGGAGCTGTTTTTT,CAWRETVGELFF
TRBJ1-2,TRBV19,.,.,TGTGCCAGTAGTATCGAAGGGGCGCGCTATGGCTACACCTTC,CASSIEGARYGYTF
TRBJ1-2,TRBV25-1,.,.,TGTGCCAGCAGCCCCGAATTCCTGCCCAACTTCTATGGCTACACCTTC,CASSPEFLPNFYGYTF
TRBJ2-3,TRBV30,TRBD1,.,TGTGCCTGGAGCGTTCCGACAGGGTTCACAGATACGCAGTATTTT,CAWSVPTGFTDTQYF
TRBJ1-5,TRBV6-4,.,.,TGTGCCAGCAGTGTGGTCCAGGGTGGGCAGCCCCAGCATTTT,CASSVVQGGQPQHF
TRBJ2-2,TRBV4-1,TRBD2,.,TGCGCCAGCAGCCAAGACGGGGGGGCCGCCGGGGAGCTGTTTTTT,CASSQDGGAAGELFF
TRBJ1-1,TRBV30,.,.,TGTGCCGGTGAGAGGACGGGGGCTTTCTTT,CAGERTGAFF
TRBJ2-2,TRBV27,.,.,TGTGCCAGCAGTTTCTCAGTTGTCGGGGAGCTGTTTTTT,CASSFSVVGELFF
TRBJ1-6,TRBV7-2,TRBD1,.,TGTGCCAGCATAACCTCGACAGGGGGTAATTCACCCCTCCACTTT,CASITSTGGNSPLHF
TRBJ2-1,TRBV6-4,TRBD1,.,TGTGCCAGCAGTGACCTGGGACAGGGTATCAATGAGCAGTTCTTC,CASSDLGQGINEQFF
TRBJ1-3,TRBV5-1,.,.,TGCGCCAGCAGCTTGGCAACCAGCGGATCAAGTGGAAACACCATATATTTT,CASSLATSGSSGNTIYF
TRBJ1-1,TRBV7-2,TRBD1,.,TGTGCCAGCAGCCCTATACAGGGGTACACTGAAGCTTTCTTT,CASSPIQGYTEAFF